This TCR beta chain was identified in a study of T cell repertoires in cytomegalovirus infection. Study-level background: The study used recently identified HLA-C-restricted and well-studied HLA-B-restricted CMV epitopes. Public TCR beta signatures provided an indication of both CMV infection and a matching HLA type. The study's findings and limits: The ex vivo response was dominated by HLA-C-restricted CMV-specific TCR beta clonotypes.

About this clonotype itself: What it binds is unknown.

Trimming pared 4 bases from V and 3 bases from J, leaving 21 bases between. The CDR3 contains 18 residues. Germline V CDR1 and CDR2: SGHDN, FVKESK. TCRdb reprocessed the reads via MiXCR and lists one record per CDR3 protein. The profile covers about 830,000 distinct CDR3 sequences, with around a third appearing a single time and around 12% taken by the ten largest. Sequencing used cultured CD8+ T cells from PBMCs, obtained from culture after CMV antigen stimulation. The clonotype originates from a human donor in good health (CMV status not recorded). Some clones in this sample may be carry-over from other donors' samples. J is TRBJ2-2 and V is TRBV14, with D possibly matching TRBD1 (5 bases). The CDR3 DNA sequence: TGTGCCAGCAGCCTTGGGCCGAAGGGGCCACCTTACACCGGGGAGCTGTTTTTT. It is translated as CASSLGPKGPPYTGELFF.